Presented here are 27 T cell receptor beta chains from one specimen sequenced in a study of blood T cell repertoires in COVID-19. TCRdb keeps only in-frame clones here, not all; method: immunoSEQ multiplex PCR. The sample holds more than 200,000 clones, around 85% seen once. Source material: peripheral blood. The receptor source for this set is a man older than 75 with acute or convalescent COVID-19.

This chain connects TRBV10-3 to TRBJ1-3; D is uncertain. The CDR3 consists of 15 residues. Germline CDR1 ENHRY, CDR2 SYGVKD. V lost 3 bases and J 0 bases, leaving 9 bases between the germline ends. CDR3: CAISDHASSGNTIYF. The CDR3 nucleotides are TGTGCCATCAGTGATCATGCGAGCTCTGGAAACACCATATATTTT.

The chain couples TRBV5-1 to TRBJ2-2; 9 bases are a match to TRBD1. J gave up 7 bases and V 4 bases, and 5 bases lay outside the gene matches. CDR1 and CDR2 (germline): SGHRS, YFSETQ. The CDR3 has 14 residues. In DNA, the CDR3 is TGCGCCAGCAGCAGGGGACAGGGAGGCGGGGAGCTGTTTTTT. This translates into CASSRGQGGGELFF.

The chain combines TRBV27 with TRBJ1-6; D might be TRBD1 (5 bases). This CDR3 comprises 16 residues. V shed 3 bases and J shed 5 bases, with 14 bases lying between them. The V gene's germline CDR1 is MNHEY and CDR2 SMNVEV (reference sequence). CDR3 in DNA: TGTGCCAGCAGTTTTGATCCAGGGATCGATAATTCACCCCTCCACTTT. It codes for CASSFDPGIDNSPLHF.

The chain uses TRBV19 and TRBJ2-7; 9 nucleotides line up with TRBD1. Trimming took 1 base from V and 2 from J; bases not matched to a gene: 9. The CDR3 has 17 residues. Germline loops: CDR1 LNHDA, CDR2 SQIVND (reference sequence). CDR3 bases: TGTGCCAGTAGTATAGGGGCCCCTGGACAGGGGCCCTACGAGCAGTACTTC. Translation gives CASSIGAPGQGPYEQYF. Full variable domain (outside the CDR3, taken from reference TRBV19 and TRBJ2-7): DGGITQSPKYLFRKEGQNVTLSCEQNLNHDAMYWYRQDPGQGLRLIYYSQIVNDFQKGDIAEGYSVSREKKESFPLTVTSAQKNPTAFYLCASSIGAPGQGPYEQYFGPGTRLTVT.

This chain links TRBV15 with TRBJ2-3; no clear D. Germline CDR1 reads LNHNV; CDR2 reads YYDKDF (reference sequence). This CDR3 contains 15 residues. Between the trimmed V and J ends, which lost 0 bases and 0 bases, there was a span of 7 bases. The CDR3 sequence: CATSRDNPSTDTQYF. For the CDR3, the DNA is TGTGCCACCAGCAGAGATAATCCTAGCACAGATACGCAGTATTTT.

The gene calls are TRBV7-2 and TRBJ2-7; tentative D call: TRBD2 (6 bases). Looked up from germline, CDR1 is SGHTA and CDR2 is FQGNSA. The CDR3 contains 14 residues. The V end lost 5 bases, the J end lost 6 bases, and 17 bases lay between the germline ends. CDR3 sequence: CASSTNRDSPEQYF. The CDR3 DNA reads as TGTGCCAGCAGCACGAACCGGGACTCGCCCGAGCAGTACTTC.

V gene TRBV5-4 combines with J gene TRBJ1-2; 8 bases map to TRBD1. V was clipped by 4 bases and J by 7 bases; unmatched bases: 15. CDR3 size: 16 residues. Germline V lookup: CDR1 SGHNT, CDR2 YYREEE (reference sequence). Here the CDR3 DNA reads TGTGCCAGCAGCGTGGGACAGGCATTCACCAGCCCTGGCTACACCTTC. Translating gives CASSVGQAFTSPGYTF.

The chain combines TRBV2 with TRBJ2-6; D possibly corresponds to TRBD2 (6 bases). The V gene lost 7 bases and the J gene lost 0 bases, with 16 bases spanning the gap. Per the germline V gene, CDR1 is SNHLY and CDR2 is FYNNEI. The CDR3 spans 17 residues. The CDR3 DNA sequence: TGTGCCAGCACTTCAAATCTCGGGAGCTCTGGGGCCAACGTCCTGACTTTC. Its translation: CASTSNLGSSGANVLTF. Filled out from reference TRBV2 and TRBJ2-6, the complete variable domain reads EPEVTQTPSHQVTQMGQEVILRCVPISNHLYFYWYRQILGQKVEFLVSFYNNEISEKSEIFDDQFSVERPDGSNFTLKIRSTKLEDSAMYFCASTSNLGSSGANVLTFGAGSRLTVL.

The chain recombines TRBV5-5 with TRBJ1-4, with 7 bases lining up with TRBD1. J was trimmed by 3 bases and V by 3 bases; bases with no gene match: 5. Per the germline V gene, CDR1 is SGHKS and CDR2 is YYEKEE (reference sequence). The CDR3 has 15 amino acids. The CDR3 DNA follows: TGTGCCAGCAGCTCCACAGGGGTAGCTAATGAAAAACTGTTTTTT. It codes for CASSSTGVANEKLFF.

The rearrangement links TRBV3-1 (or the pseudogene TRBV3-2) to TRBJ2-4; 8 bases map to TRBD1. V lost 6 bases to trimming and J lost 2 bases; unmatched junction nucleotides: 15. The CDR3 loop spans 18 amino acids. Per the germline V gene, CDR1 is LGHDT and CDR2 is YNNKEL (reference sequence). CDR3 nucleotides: TGTGCCAGCAGTCCCCACCAAGGCCAGGGGGCAACCAAAAACATTCAGTACTTC. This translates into CASSPHQGQGATKNIQYF.

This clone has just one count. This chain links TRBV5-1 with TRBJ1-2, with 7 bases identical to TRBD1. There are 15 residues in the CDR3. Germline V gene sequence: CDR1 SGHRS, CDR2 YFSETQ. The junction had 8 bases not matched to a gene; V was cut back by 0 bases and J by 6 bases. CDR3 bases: TGCGCCAGCAGCTTGGTACGACAGGGTAGGGATGGCTACACCTTC. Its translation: CASSLVRQGRDGYTF.

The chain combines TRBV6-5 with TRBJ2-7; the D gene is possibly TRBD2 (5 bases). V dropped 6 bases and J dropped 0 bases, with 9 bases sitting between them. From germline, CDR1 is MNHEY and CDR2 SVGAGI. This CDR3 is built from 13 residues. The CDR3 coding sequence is TGTGCCAGCAGGGGGAGCTACTCCTACGAGCAGTACTTC. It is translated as CASRGSYSYEQYF.

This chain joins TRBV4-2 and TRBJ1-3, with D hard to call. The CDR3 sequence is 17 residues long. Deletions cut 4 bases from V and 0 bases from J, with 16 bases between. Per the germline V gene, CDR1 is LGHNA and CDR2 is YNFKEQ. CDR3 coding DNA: TGTGCCAGCAGCCCACGGACCGGGGATCACTCTGGAAACACCATATATTTT. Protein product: CASSPRTGDHSGNTIYF.

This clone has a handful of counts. The CDR3 nucleotides read TGCGCCAGCAGCCTCGGAGGCGGGGAAACCGGGGAGCTGTTTTTT. Translated: CASSLGGGETGELFF. The chain combines TRBV5-1 with TRBJ2-2; D might be TRBD2 (6 bases). The germline V and J ends were trimmed by 4 bases and 5 bases, with 15 bases remaining between them. Per germline, CDR1 SGHRS and CDR2 YFSETQ. CDR3 length: 15 residues. The full variable domain, with the rest looked up from reference TRBV5-1 and TRBJ2-2, is KAGVTQTPRYLIKTRGQQVTLSCSPISGHRSVSWYQQTPGQGLQFLFEYFSETQRNKGNFPGRFSGRQFSNSRSEMNVSTLELGDSALYLCASSLGGGETGELFFGEGSRLTVL.

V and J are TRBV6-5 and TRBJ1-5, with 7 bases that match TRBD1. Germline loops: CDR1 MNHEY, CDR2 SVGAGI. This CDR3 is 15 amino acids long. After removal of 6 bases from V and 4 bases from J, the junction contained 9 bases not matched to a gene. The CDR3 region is CASRRDRRENQPQHF. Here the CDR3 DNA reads TGTGCCAGCAGAAGGGACAGACGGGAAAATCAGCCCCAGCATTTT.

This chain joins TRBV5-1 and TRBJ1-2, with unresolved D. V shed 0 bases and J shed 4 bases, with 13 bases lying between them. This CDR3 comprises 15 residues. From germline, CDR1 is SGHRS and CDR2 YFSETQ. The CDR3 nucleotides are TGCGCCAGCAGCTTGGAGCCGGGTTTTATCTATGGCTACACCTTC. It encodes CASSLEPGFIYGYTF.

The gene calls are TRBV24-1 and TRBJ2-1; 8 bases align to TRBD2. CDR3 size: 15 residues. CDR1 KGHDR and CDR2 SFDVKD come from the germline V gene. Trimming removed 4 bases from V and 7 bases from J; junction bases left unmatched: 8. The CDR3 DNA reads TGTGCCACCAGTGACCGTAAGACTAGCGTGAATGAGCAGTTCTTC. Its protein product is CATSDRKTSVNEQFF.

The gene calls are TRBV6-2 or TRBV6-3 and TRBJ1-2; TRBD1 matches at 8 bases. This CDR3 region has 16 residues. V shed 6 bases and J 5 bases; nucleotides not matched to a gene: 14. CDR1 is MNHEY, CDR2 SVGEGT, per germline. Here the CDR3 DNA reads TGTGCCAGCAGCTCCCCCCCAACAGGGGGAAGGTATGGCTACACCTTC. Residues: CASSSPPTGGRYGYTF.

DNA for the CDR3: TGTGCCAGCAGCTCGACAGGGGGCGGCCGGGTTTTAGAAAAACTGTTTTTT. It yields the protein CASSSTGGGRVLEKLFF. The rearrangement links TRBV7-9 to TRBJ1-4, with 10 bases that match TRBD1. J lost 8 bases, V lost 4 bases, and 13 bases had no gene match. The germline CDR1 and CDR2 sequences are SEHNR and FQNEAQ (reference sequence). The CDR3 has 17 residues.

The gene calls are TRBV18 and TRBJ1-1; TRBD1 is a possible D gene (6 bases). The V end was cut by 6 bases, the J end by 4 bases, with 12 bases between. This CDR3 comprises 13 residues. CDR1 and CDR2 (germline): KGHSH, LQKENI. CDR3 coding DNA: TGTGCCAGCTCCGCGGGGGCTGGCACTGAAGCTTTCTTT. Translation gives CASSAGAGTEAFF.

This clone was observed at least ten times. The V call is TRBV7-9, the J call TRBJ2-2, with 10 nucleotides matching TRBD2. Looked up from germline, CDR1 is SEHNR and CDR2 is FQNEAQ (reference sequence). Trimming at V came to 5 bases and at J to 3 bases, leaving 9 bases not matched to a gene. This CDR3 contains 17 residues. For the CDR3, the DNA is TGTGCCAGCAGCCCCGGCCGACTAGCGGGCGACACCGGGGAGCTGTTTTTT. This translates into CASSPGRLAGDTGELFF.

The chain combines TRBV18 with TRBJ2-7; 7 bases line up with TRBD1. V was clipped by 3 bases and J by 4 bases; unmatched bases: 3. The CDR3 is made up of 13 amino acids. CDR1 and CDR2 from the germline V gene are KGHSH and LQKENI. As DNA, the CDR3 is TGTGCCAGCTCACCTGCAGGGGGTTACGAGCAGTACTTC. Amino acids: CASSPAGGYEQYF.

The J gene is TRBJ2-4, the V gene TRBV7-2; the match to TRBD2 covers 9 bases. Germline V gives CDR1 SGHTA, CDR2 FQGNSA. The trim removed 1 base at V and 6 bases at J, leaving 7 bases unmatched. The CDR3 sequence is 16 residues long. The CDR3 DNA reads TGTGCCAGCAGCTTAGGGGGTAGCGGGGGCGGAAACATTCAGTACTTC. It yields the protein CASSLGGSGGGNIQYF.

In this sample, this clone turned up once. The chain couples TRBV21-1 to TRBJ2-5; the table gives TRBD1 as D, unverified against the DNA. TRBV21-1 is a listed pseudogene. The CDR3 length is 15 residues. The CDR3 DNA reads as TGTGCCAGCAGACCGGGACAGGGACTCGTGGAGACCCAGTACTTC. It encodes CASRPGQGLVETQYF.

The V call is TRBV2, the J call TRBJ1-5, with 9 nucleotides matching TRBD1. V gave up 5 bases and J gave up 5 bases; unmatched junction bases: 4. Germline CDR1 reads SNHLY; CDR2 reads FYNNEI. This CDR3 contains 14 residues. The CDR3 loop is CASSYTGGDQPQHF. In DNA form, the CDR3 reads TGTGCCAGCAGTTATACAGGGGGCGATCAGCCCCAGCATTTT.

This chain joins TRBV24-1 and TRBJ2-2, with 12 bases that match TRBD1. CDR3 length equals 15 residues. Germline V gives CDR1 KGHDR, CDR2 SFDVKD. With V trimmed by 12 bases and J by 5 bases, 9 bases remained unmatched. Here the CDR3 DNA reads TGTGCCTCGAAGGGACAGGGGGCTGGTACCGGGGAGCTGTTTTTT. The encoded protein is CASKGQGAGTGELFF.

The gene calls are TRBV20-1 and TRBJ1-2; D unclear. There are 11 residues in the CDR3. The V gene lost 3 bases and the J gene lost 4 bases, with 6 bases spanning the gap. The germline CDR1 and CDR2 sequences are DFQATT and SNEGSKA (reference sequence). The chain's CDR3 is CSASGAYGYTF. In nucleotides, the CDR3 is TGCAGTGCTAGCGGTGCCTATGGCTACACCTTC.